One T cell receptor (beta chain) is described in this entry. The data were obtained in a study of cytomegalovirus exposure and HLA in healthy donors. Germline V gene lookup returns CDR1 SGDLS and CDR2 YYNGEE. The CDR3 runs 15 residues. The J segment lost 6 bases and the V segment lost 4 bases, leaving 10 bases of the junction unmatched. Profiling relied on immunoSEQ multiplex PCR, and the TCRdb table lists in-frame clones only, not all of them. The repertoire holds 150,000 to 200,000 clones, with around four fifths as singletons. Sequencing was done on a sample of PBMCs. This chain joins TRBV9 and TRBJ2-1; 7 bases align to TRBD2. This clonotype originated in a man aged 25 to 40 in good health and CMV-seropositive. In nucleotides, the CDR3 is TGTGCCAGCAGCCCCTTCGCGGGGGAGGTCAATGAGCAGTTCTTC. It codes for CASSPFAGEVNEQFF.